The present TCR beta chain was sequenced within a study of cytomegalovirus exposure and HLA in healthy donors. Study outcomes and limitations: Reported performance of the classifier showed diagnosis of cytomegalovirus status with high specificity and sensitivity.

On this clone: The target antigen is unknown.

The PCR ran on 60 Vbeta and 13 Jbeta primers. TCRdb's copy holds only in-frame clones and misses some; the assay was immunoSEQ multiplex PCR. The sample carries more than 85,000 clones, roughly 79% recorded once. The CDR3 extends over 12 amino acids. V dropped 6 bases and J dropped 7 bases, with 12 bases sitting between them. Germline V gene data show CDR1 as LNHDA and CDR2 as SQIVND (reference sequence). The TCR originated in a man in his forties in good health and CMV-seronegative. Sequencing was done on a sample of PBMCs. The rearrangement uses TRBV19 and TRBJ1-1, with D uncertain. The chain's CDR3 is CASRATHSEAFF. The CDR3 DNA follows: TGTGCCAGTAGGGCGACCCACAGTGAAGCTTTCTTT.